The TCR beta chain under discussion was sequenced for a study of T cells in Graves' hyperthyroidism and ophthalmopathy. CDR3 size: 14 residues. The V and J ends lost 4 bases and 7 bases respectively, with 13 bases between them. Germline V gives CDR1 LNHDA, CDR2 SQIVND (reference sequence). Study-level findings and limits: The blood repertoire included most of the expanded thyroid clonotypes above 0.001. From stable hyperthyroidism, ophthalmopathy was separated by a 13 V-J model.

RNA transcripts yielded amplified TCR beta CDR3 regions. The primer set for the first-round RT-PCR of the TCR CDR3 was HTBI. TCRdb redid the calling of the multiplex PCR reads with MiXCR, one entry per CDR3 protein. The table shows about 180,000 distinct CDR3 sequences, with approximately 15% occurring only once. This clonotype showed up just a few times. Its cognate antigen is unknown. The PBMCs studied were ones that came from around 10 ml fresh peripheral blood. The specimen was blood. The TCR originated in a woman in her forties or fifties with Graves' hyperthyroidism. The chain links TRBV19 to TRBJ1-4; maybe TRBD1 (5 bases). CDR3 nucleotide sequence: TGTGCCAGTAGTAAAGACAGCGTGATTGAAAAACTGTTTTTT. It is translated as CASSKDSVIEKLFF.